This T cell receptor (beta chain) is drawn from a study of cytomegalovirus exposure and HLA in healthy donors. The germline CDR1 and CDR2 sequences are SGHNT and YYREEE (reference sequence). This CDR3 is 18 amino acids long. The J segment lost 0 bases and the V segment lost 3 bases, leaving 9 bases of the junction unmatched. This PCR relied on a set of 60 Vbeta primers and 13 Jbeta primers. Clones were sequenced by immunoSEQ multiplex PCR, and TCRdb holds only the in-frame ones, with some missing. This table has over 150,000 clones, 79% appearing once. The source material was PBMCs. The gene calls are TRBV5-4 and TRBJ2-2, with TRBD2 matching over 9 bases. This TCR was recovered from a woman between 18 and 29 years old in good health and CMV-seronegative. The CDR3 nucleotides read TGTGCCAGCAGCTCCGTGGCGGGGGGGAACACGAACACCGGGGAGCTGTTTTTT. This gives the protein CASSSVAGGNTNTGELFF.